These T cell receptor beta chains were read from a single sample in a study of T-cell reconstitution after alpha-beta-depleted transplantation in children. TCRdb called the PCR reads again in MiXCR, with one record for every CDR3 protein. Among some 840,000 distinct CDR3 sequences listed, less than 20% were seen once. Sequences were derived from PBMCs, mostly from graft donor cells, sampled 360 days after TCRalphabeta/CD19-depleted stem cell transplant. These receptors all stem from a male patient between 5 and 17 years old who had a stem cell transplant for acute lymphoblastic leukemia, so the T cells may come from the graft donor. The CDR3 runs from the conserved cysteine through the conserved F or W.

CASSSSLQGLNTGELFF | TRBJ2-2 | 17 | TRBV7-7
CATSRSGGPNQPQHF | TRBJ1-5 | 15 | TRBV15
CASSRGFNEKLFF | TRBJ1-4 | 13 | TRBV27
CASSHQPSGANVLTF | TRBJ2-6 | 15 | TRBV4-3
CASSIRDSTVGETQYF | TRBJ2-5 | 16 | TRBV9
CASSFRSGRAVAQFF | TRBJ2-1 | 15 | TRBV7-2
CASSLWYPPEKLFF | TRBJ1-4 | 14 | TRBV12-3/TRBV12-4
CSATRGHTAQYF | TRBJ2-5 | 12 | TRBV20-1
CSARADLAGDGYEQYF | TRBJ2-7 | 16 | TRBV20-1
CASSLAGQISYEQYF | TRBJ2-7 | 15 | TRBV27
CASSLTGSLTDTQYF | TRBJ2-3 | 15 | TRBV7-3
CASSLVSGYDASPLHF | TRBJ1-6 | 16 | TRBV5-1